A single sample is the source of the 27 T cell receptor beta chains below, sequenced in a study of blood T cell repertoires in COVID-19. Here immunoSEQ multiplex PCR was the method, and the copy in TCRdb shows in-frame clones only, minus some. The repertoire holds under 350,000 clones, with less than 90% as singletons. The specimen was peripheral blood. These TCRs come from a man in his 60s who had recovered from COVID-19.

The rearrangement uses TRBV11-2 and TRBJ1-2; the match to TRBD1 covers 8 bases. V trimming: 5 bases; J trimming: 4 bases; junction bases outside the gene matches: 3. The CDR3 is made up of 13 amino acids. Germline V lookup: CDR1 SGHAT, CDR2 FQNNGV. The CDR3, as DNA: TGTGCCAGCAGCATGGGGACAGGCTATGGCTACACCTTC. It yields the protein CASSMGTGYGYTF.

The chain employs TRBV7-9 and TRBJ2-2, with D hard to call. Germline CDR1 and CDR2: SEHNR and FQNEAQ (reference sequence). This CDR3 has 17 residues. The ends were cut back, 0 bases at V and 2 bases at J, with 13 bases in the middle. CDR3 nucleotides: TGTGCCAGCAGCTTAGCGGAGCTAGGAGTAAACACCGGGGAGCTGTTTTTT. This sequence encodes CASSLAELGVNTGELFF.

This clone was found a few times. The DNA for the CDR3 is TGTGCCAGCAGTCTAAGACAGGCCAATCAGCCCCAGCATTTT. This encodes CASSLRQANQPQHF. This rearrangement joins TRBV2 to TRBJ1-5, with TRBD1 as a possible D gene (6 bases). CDR1 is SNHLY and CDR2 is FYNNEI in the germline V gene. The CDR3 sequence is 14 residues long. V was cut by 5 bases and J by 3 bases, with 11 bases left in between.

This chain connects TRBV24-1 to TRBJ2-1, with TRBD2 matching 10 bases. CDR1 and CDR2 (germline): KGHDR, SFDVKD. Trimming at V came to 9 bases and at J to 8 bases, leaving 9 bases not matched to a gene. The CDR3 contains 14 residues. CDR3 protein: CATSLAGAGDEQFF. The CDR3 DNA reads as TGTGCCACCTCTCTAGCGGGAGCTGGTGATGAGCAGTTCTTC.

This chain joins TRBV5-1 and TRBJ2-1; D gene uncertain. The CDR3 consists of 14 residues. Germline V gene sequence: CDR1 SGHRS, CDR2 YFSETQ. Trimming took off 0 bases at V and 5 bases at J, with 9 bases between the two ends. CDR3: CASSLGAENNEQFF. CDR3 bases: TGCGCCAGCAGCTTGGGTGCCGAGAACAATGAGCAGTTCTTC. Full variable domain (outside the CDR3, taken from reference TRBV5-1 and TRBJ2-1): KAGVTQTPRYLIKTRGQQVTLSCSPISGHRSVSWYQQTPGQGLQFLFEYFSETQRNKGNFPGRFSGRQFSNSRSEMNVSTLELGDSALYLCASSLGAENNEQFFGPGTRLTVL.

The chain carries TRBV27 and TRBJ2-7; 8 nucleotides align to TRBD1. J gave up 3 bases and V 6 bases, and 10 bases lay outside the gene matches. Germline assignment: CDR1 MNHEY and CDR2 SMNVEV (reference sequence). The CDR3 consists of 15 residues. This CDR3 reads CASRVPRGPYYEQYF. Written as DNA, the CDR3 is TGTGCCAGCAGGGTCCCCAGGGGGCCCTACTACGAGCAGTACTTC.

This chain connects TRBV9 to TRBJ2-1; weak D call: TRBD1 (5 bases). Germline-derived CDR1 and CDR2 are SGDLS and YYNGEE. With 0 bases removed from V and 7 bases from J, the gap between germline ends came to 23 bases. The CDR3 is 18 amino acids. Here the CDR3 reads CASSVVGFSKAKGNEQFF. The DNA of the CDR3 is TGTGCCAGCAGCGTAGTCGGATTTAGCAAGGCGAAGGGGAATGAGCAGTTCTTC.

V and J are TRBV19 and TRBJ1-1, with D possibly being TRBD1 (6 bases). V shed 0 bases and J shed 2 bases, with 13 bases lying between them. This CDR3 is built from 16 residues. Per the germline V gene, CDR1 is LNHDA and CDR2 is SQIVND (reference sequence). The CDR3 reads CASSIDTGTRNTEAFF. The CDR3 DNA follows: TGTGCCAGTAGTATAGACACCGGGACACGTAACACTGAAGCTTTCTTT.

The rearrangement joins TRBV2 to TRBJ2-1, with a possible D match to TRBD2 (5 bases). Germline loops: CDR1 SNHLY, CDR2 FYNNEI. V lost 4 bases and J 6 bases, leaving 22 bases between the germline ends. The CDR3 runs to 17 residues. Here the CDR3 reads CASSASGSRVNLNEQFF. CDR3 DNA sequence: TGTGCCAGCAGTGCTTCCGGCTCGCGGGTCAACCTCAATGAGCAGTTCTTC.

The chain combines TRBV18 with TRBJ2-1; TRBD2 agrees at 8 bases. J was trimmed by 6 bases and V by 3 bases; bases with no gene match: 7. Germline V gene lookup returns CDR1 KGHSH and CDR2 LQKENI. The CDR3 sequence is 15 residues long. CDR3 DNA: TGTGCCAGCTCACCTCAGAGCGGGAGTTCCAATGAGCAGTTCTTC. Its translation is CASSPQSGSSNEQFF.

V is TRBV5-1 and J is TRBJ1-1; tentative D call: TRBD1 (5 bases). Trimming left V 7 bases short and J 1 base short, with 23 bases between. Germline V CDR1 and CDR2: SGHRS, YFSETQ. The CDR3 sequence is 17 residues long. This chain's CDR3 is CASVPRAGGIWNTEAFF. The DNA of the CDR3 is TGCGCCAGCGTCCCAAGGGCTGGGGGGATCTGGAACACTGAAGCTTTCTTT.

The chain couples TRBV5-1 to TRBJ2-5; TRBD1 matches at 7 bases. The CDR3 spans 15 residues. Trimming cost V 4 bases and J 2 bases; bases outside gene matches: 8. In germline, CDR1 is SGHRS, CDR2 YFSETQ. The CDR3 region is CASSIRDSSQETQYF. For the CDR3, the DNA is TGCGCCAGCAGCATCCGGGACAGCTCACAAGAGACCCAGTACTTC.

This clone was counted once. The V call is TRBV6-1, the J call TRBJ1-4, with TRBD1 matching over 7 bases. V shed 1 base, J shed 1 base, and the junction held 0 bases outside the gene matches. This CDR3 region has 15 residues. Germline V gene lookup returns CDR1 MNHNS and CDR2 SASEGT. In DNA, the CDR3 is TGTGCCAGCAGTGAAGGACAGGGAACTAATGAAAAACTGTTTTTT. Protein: CASSEGQGTNEKLFF.

The chain couples TRBV29-1 to TRBJ1-1, with D perhaps TRBD1 (6 bases). Deletions cut 6 bases from V and 1 base from J, with 12 bases between. CDR1 SQVTM and CDR2 ANQGSEA come from the germline V gene. The CDR3 contains 13 residues. This chain's CDR3 is CSVAGTQNTEAFF. CDR3 nucleotide sequence: TGCAGCGTGGCCGGGACACAGAACACTGAAGCTTTCTTT.

The CDR3 sequence is CASSSGDYWRGSPLHF. CDR3 nucleotide sequence: TGTGCCAGCAGCTCCGGGGACTACTGGAGGGGATCACCCCTCCACTTT. The rearrangement joins TRBV11-2 to TRBJ1-6; TRBD1 is a possible D gene (5 bases). The CDR3 is 16 residues long. V gave up 4 bases and J gave up 10 bases, with 20 bases separating them. Germline V CDR1 and CDR2: SGHAT, FQNNGV.

The chain couples TRBV11-2 to TRBJ1-2; no clear D gene. The CDR3 spans 13 residues. Germline CDR1 SGHAT, CDR2 FQNNGV. The V end was cut by 1 base, the J end by 2 bases, with 5 bases between. The CDR3 sequence is CASSLGRNYGYTF. The DNA of the CDR3 is TGTGCCAGCAGCTTAGGGAGAAACTATGGCTACACCTTC.

This chain uses TRBV7-6 with TRBJ2-2; 8 bases are a match to TRBD2. CDR3 size: 16 residues. Germline V CDR1 and CDR2: SGHVS, FNYEAQ. Trimming cost V 6 bases and J 2 bases; bases outside gene matches: 8. The CDR3 region is CASRGAGGLNTGELFF. DNA of the CDR3: TGTGCCAGCAGAGGGGCGGGAGGTCTAAACACCGGGGAGCTGTTTTTT.

The chain employs TRBV7-3 and TRBJ2-1, with TRBD2 identical over 14 bases. The junction had 3 bases not matched to a gene; V was cut back by 8 bases and J by 9 bases. This CDR3 has 13 residues. Germline V gene lookup returns CDR1 SGHTA and CDR2 FQGTGA. CDR3 region: CASGTSGGGEQFF. In DNA form, the CDR3 reads TGTGCCAGCGGGACTAGCGGGGGTGGTGAGCAGTTCTTC.

The chain combines TRBV2 with TRBJ2-2, with a tentative D call TRBD1 (6 bases). V was shortened by 7 bases and J by 1 base, with 10 bases between the two germline ends. Per germline, CDR1 SNHLY and CDR2 FYNNEI. The CDR3 totals 14 residues. This chain's CDR3 is CASKETGNTGELFF. CDR3 bases: TGTGCCAGCAAGGAGACAGGGAACACCGGGGAGCTGTTTTTT.

As regards this clone: An end of the junction does not agree with germline; a read error may underlie this. The V call is TRBV7-7, the J call TRBJ2-7; the D gene is possibly TRBD2 (5 bases). Germline V gene sequence: CDR1 SSHAT, CDR2 FNYEAQ (reference sequence). This CDR3 is built from 20 residues. CDR3 region: CASSLGLGRAGGPSSYEQYF. The CDR3 region has the DNA TGTGCTAGCAGCTTAGGCCTAGGGCGGGCAGGAGGTCCGAGCTCCTACGAGCAGTACTTC.

The V call is TRBV11-2, the J call TRBJ2-5, with TRBD1 identical over 8 bases. CDR1 and CDR2 from the germline V gene are SGHAT and FQNNGV. There are 14 residues in the CDR3. V was pared by 5 bases and J by 5 bases, with 7 bases of the junction left unmatched. Here the CDR3 reads CASSQGQGRETQYF. CDR3 bases: TGTGCCAGCAGCCAAGGACAGGGCAGGGAGACCCAGTACTTC.

The rearrangement links TRBV9 to TRBJ2-2; D is possibly TRBD2 (6 bases). This CDR3 contains 15 residues. Trimming removed 1 base at V and 6 bases at J, with 13 bases between. Germline V gene lookup returns CDR1 SGDLS and CDR2 YYNGEE. For the CDR3, the DNA is TGTGCCAGCAGCGTAAATATCTGGGAGGCCGGGGAGCTGTTTTTT. Its protein is CASSVNIWEAGELFF.

Comment on this clone: Different DNA sequences within this sample yield the same CDR3. The chain's CDR3 is CASTGTYEQYF. In DNA form, the CDR3 reads TGTGCCAGCACAGGTACCTACGAGCAGTACTTC. V usage is TRBV2 and J usage is TRBJ2-7, with D unresolved. Germline V CDR1 and CDR2: SNHLY, FYNNEI. Trimming pared 7 bases from V and 2 bases from J, leaving 6 bases between. The CDR3 loop spans 11 amino acids.

J is TRBJ2-5 and V is TRBV7-9, with 8 positions matching TRBD1. Germline V CDR1 and CDR2: SEHNR, FQNEAQ (reference sequence). The V gene end was trimmed by 4 bases and the J gene end by 7 bases; junction bases not matched to a gene: 11. This CDR3 has 15 residues. Here the CDR3 DNA reads TGTGCCAGCAGCTCCGGGGCAGGGGGCGAGTCGACCCAGTACTTC. As protein: CASSSGAGGESTQYF.

The rearrangement links TRBV19 to TRBJ2-7; 8 bases line up with TRBD1. V was pared by 6 bases and J by 0 bases, with 10 bases of the junction left unmatched. CDR3 length: 16 amino acids. Germline CDR1 reads LNHDA; CDR2 reads SQIVND (reference sequence). The CDR3 loop is CASSPTGTGSSYEQYF. CDR3 nucleotide sequence: TGTGCCAGTAGCCCGACCGGGACAGGTAGCTCCTACGAGCAGTACTTC.

The chain joins TRBV2 to TRBJ1-4; 9 positions match TRBD1. Germline values: CDR1 SNHLY, CDR2 FYNNEI. Trimming at V came to 4 bases and at J to 12 bases, leaving 6 bases not matched to a gene. The CDR3 loop spans 13 amino acids. The CDR3 spells CASSGQGVRQLFF. For the CDR3, the DNA is TGTGCCAGCAGTGGACAGGGGGTGCGTCAACTGTTTTTT.

The CDR3 coding sequence is TGCGCCAGCAGGTCGACGGGGGGACGCCAAGAGACCCAGTACTTC. This sequence encodes CASRSTGGRQETQYF. This chain uses TRBV5-1 with TRBJ2-5; 7 positions agree with TRBD2. The CDR3 length is 15 residues. With 5 bases clipped from V and 1 base from J, the junction kept 8 bases outside the gene matches. Germline lookup yields CDR1 SGHRS and CDR2 YFSETQ.